What follows are 15 T cell receptor beta chains derived from one specimen sequenced in a study of control samples from healthy donors and cancer patients (dated by TCRdb to between 2020 and 2021). The method was the immunoSEQ multiplex PCR assay. TCRdb carries this immuneACCESS record with in-frame sequences only. Its versions omit some clonotypes, under half of them owing to an unresolved V gene in the studies checked, with the rest unexplained. The sample yields 93,000 or so clones; roughly 89% were counted once. Approximately 20% of the sample is in the top ten clones. The sample was PBMCs. Every receptor here comes from a man between 60 and 70 years old with lung cancer.

This clone came up once. The chain carries TRBV6-5 and TRBJ1-2; D remains ambiguous. V gave up 4 bases and J gave up 4 bases, with 10 bases separating them. Germline V gene lookup returns CDR1 MNHEY and CDR2 SVGAGI. This CDR3 spans 13 amino acids. This CDR3 is CASSSQTVYGYTF. DNA for the CDR3: TGTGCCAGCAGTTCACAGACGGTCTATGGCTACACCTTC.

The chain carries TRBV12-5 and TRBJ2-1; D is undetermined. V shed 3 bases and J shed 0 bases, with 6 bases lying between them. Germline CDR1 and CDR2: LGHNT and FRNRAP. CDR3 length: 14 residues. The chain's CDR3 is CASGLGVSYNEQFF. The CDR3, as DNA: TGTGCTAGTGGTTTAGGAGTCTCCTACAATGAGCAGTTCTTC. The variable domain in full, with the rest retrieved from reference TRBV12-5 and TRBJ2-1, is DARVTQTPRHKVTEMGQEVTMRCQPILGHNTVFWYRQTMMQGLELLAYFRNRAPLDDSGMPKDRFSAEMPDATLATLKIQPSEPRDSAVYFCASGLGVSYNEQFFGPGTRLTVL.

The chain couples TRBV6-6 to TRBJ1-1; D might be TRBD1 (5 bases). With 5 bases removed from V and 0 bases from J, the gap between germline ends came to 10 bases. CDR1 MNHNY and CDR2 SVGAGI come from the germline V gene (reference sequence). The CDR3 is made up of 14 amino acids. CDR3 sequence reads: CASSRGEMNTEAFF. CDR3 DNA sequence: TGTGCCAGCAGTCGGGGGGAAATGAACACTGAAGCTTTCTTT.

This chain connects TRBV4-2 to TRBJ2-5; 11 bases align to TRBD2. V trimming: 0 bases; J trimming: 1 base; junction bases outside the gene matches: 7. The CDR3 runs 18 residues. Germline assignment: CDR1 LGHNA and CDR2 YNFKEQ. The CDR3 region is CASSQDLLTSGGQETQYF. The CDR3, as DNA: TGTGCCAGCAGCCAAGATCTCCTTACTAGCGGGGGCCAAGAGACCCAGTACTTC.

The chain links TRBV19 to TRBJ1-5; D not resolved. V lost 3 bases and J lost 0, with 9 bases in between. Looked up from germline, CDR1 is LNHDA and CDR2 is SQIVND (reference sequence). The CDR3 loop spans 15 amino acids. Here the CDR3 DNA reads TGTGCCAGTAGTATTTCGTCGGATAGCAATCAGCCCCAGCATTTT. It yields the protein CASSISSDSNQPQHF.

This rearrangement joins TRBV3-1 (or the pseudogene TRBV3-2) to TRBJ2-7; D is possibly TRBD1 (6 bases). CDR3 length equals 13 residues. Trimming cost V 1 base and J 4 bases, with 8 bases left between them. Germline CDR1 LGHDT, CDR2 YNNKEL (reference sequence). The CDR3 DNA sequence: TGTGCCAGCAGCCAAGGGACAGCTTACGAGCAGTACTTC. Translating it yields CASSQGTAYEQYF.

This chain connects TRBV18 to TRBJ1-3, with a tentative D call TRBD1 (6 bases). CDR1 and CDR2 from the germline V gene are KGHSH and LQKENI. V gave up 5 bases and J gave up 0 bases, with 14 bases separating them. The length of the CDR3 is 16 residues. The CDR3 reads CASSASGASSGNTIYF. In DNA, the CDR3 is TGTGCCAGCTCAGCCTCAGGGGCCAGCTCTGGAAACACCATATATTTT.

The chain uses TRBV5-1 and TRBJ1-4; tentatively, D is TRBD1 (6 bases). CDR1 and CDR2 (germline): SGHRS, YFSETQ. The CDR3 has 14 amino acids. Deletions cut 4 bases from V and 8 bases from J, with 15 bases between. Here the CDR3 DNA reads TGCGCCAGCAGCGCGGACAGTCATCGCGAAAAACTGTTTTTT. The encoded protein is CASSADSHREKLFF. The entire variable domain, with the rest obtained from reference TRBV5-1 and TRBJ1-4, is as follows: KAGVTQTPRYLIKTRGQQVTLSCSPISGHRSVSWYQQTPGQGLQFLFEYFSETQRNKGNFPGRFSGRQFSNSRSEMNVSTLELGDSALYLCASSADSHREKLFFGSGTQLSVL.

The chain joins TRBV6-5 to TRBJ1-1; D remains ambiguous. This CDR3 is 14 amino acids long. V lost 7 bases and J 11 bases, leaving 23 bases between the germline ends. Germline CDR1 reads MNHEY; CDR2 reads SVGAGI. CDR3 DNA sequence: TGTGCCAGCATAGAGGAGGGATACCCAAGGGAGGCTTTCTTT. Translated, it gives CASIEEGYPREAFF.

The V and J genes are TRBV3-1 (or the pseudogene TRBV3-2) and TRBJ2-1; 8 bases line up with TRBD2. V shed 3 bases and J 1 base; nucleotides not matched to a gene: 2. CDR1 and CDR2 from the germline V gene are LGHDT and YNNKEL (reference sequence). The CDR3 is 15 amino acids. In nucleotides, the CDR3 is TGTGCCAGCAGCCAGTTAGCGGGGTCCTACAATGAGCAGTTCTTC. The encoded protein is CASSQLAGSYNEQFF.

The V call is TRBV6-2 or TRBV6-3, the J call TRBJ2-5, with a weak D call TRBD1 (6 bases). V lost 2 bases to trimming and J lost 5 bases, with 15 bases between them. This CDR3 contains 15 residues. CDR1 and CDR2 (germline): MNHEY, SVGEGT. CDR3 region: CASSYGGAQGETQYF. The CDR3 DNA is TGTGCCAGCAGTTACGGCGGCGCCCAGGGGGAGACCCAGTACTTC.

The genes are TRBV10-1 and TRBJ2-1; weak D call: TRBD1 (5 bases). Trimming pared 2 bases from V and 2 bases from J, leaving 13 bases between. Germline loops: CDR1 WNHNN, CDR2 SYGVQD (reference sequence). The CDR3 spans 16 residues. The CDR3 loop reads CASSERGQGAYNEQFF. CDR3 bases: TGCGCCAGCAGTGAGAGGGGTCAGGGTGCCTACAATGAGCAGTTCTTC.

CDR3 nucleotide sequence: TGTGCCAGCTCACCAAGTCTTTCCCCAGGAGATACGCAGTATTTT. Residues: CASSPSLSPGDTQYF. J is TRBJ2-3 and V is TRBV18; D not resolved. Between the trimmed V and J ends, which lost 2 bases and 5 bases, there was a span of 14 bases. The germline CDR1 and CDR2 sequences are KGHSH and LQKENI. The CDR3 extends over 15 amino acids.

This chain links TRBV2 with TRBJ2-5; D gene ambiguous. Trimming left V 4 bases short and J 4 bases short, with 10 bases between. This CDR3 has 13 residues. Germline V gives CDR1 SNHLY, CDR2 FYNNEI. CDR3 protein: CASSAQARETQYF. DNA for the CDR3: TGTGCCAGCAGTGCCCAGGCCCGAGAGACCCAGTACTTC. Variable domain in full (rest from reference TRBV2 and TRBJ2-5): EPEVTQTPSHQVTQMGQEVILRCVPISNHLYFYWYRQILGQKVEFLVSFYNNEISEKSEIFDDQFSVERPDGSNFTLKIRSTKLEDSAMYFCASSAQARETQYFGPGTRLLVL.

The V gene is TRBV3-1 (or the pseudogene TRBV3-2), the J gene TRBJ2-5, with 7 bases that match TRBD2. This CDR3 comprises 12 residues. J lost 10 bases, V lost 1 base, and 3 bases had no gene match. CDR1 and CDR2 (germline): LGHDT, YNNKEL (reference sequence). The CDR3 protein is CASSQGGGVQYF. In nucleotides, the CDR3 is TGTGCCAGCAGCCAAGGCGGGGGAGTCCAGTACTTC.